The 26 T cell receptor beta chains in this list originate from one sample, sequenced in a study of PD-L1 blockade in urothelial cancer. Documented time point: pretreatment peripheral blood. Measured with immunoSEQ multiplex PCR; TCRdb has only the in-frame clones, and not every one. The table shows more than 35,000 clones, with 70% to 90% occurring only once. The specimen was PBMCs, collected around atezolizumab (anti-PD-L1) treatment. These receptors were taken from a man older than 75 with urothelial cancer.

V is TRBV30 and J is TRBJ1-5, with a possible D match to TRBD1 (5 bases). V lost 2 bases and J lost 2, with 13 bases in between. CDR3 length equals 15 residues. The germline gives CDR1 GTSNPN, CDR2 SVGIG (reference sequence). The CDR3 here is CAWSQGSIGNQPQHF. In DNA, the CDR3 is TGTGCCTGGAGTCAGGGCTCGATCGGCAATCAGCCCCAGCATTTT. The whole variable domain, remainder taken from reference TRBV30 and TRBJ1-5, is SQTIHQWPATLVQPVGSPLSLECTVEGTSNPNLYWYRQAAGRGLQLLFYSVGIGQISSEVPQNLSASRPQDRQFILSSKKLLLSDSGFYLCAWSQGSIGNQPQHFGDGTRLSIL.

This rearrangement joins TRBV4-3 to TRBJ2-1, with D maybe TRBD2 (5 bases). The germline V and J ends were trimmed by 4 bases and 6 bases, with 13 bases remaining between them. This CDR3 has 14 residues. Germline CDR1 reads LGHNA; CDR2 reads YSLEER. For the CDR3, the DNA is TGCGCCAGCAGCCCGTCGTTCGGAGGCAATGAGCAGTTCTTC. Its protein is CASSPSFGGNEQFF.

This rearrangement joins TRBV25-1 to TRBJ2-1; the match to TRBD2 covers 8 bases. CDR1 is MGHDK, CDR2 SYGVNS, per germline. With V trimmed by 7 bases and J by 9 bases, 11 bases remained unmatched. This CDR3 is built from 14 residues. DNA for the CDR3: TGTGCCAGCACACCCGCCGGGGGGGCTGGTGAGCAGTTCTTC. Translation gives CASTPAGGAGEQFF.

The rearrangement joins TRBV7-6 to TRBJ1-1; D might be TRBD1 (6 bases). The CDR3 loop spans 16 amino acids. The V gene's germline CDR1 is SGHVS and CDR2 FNYEAQ. V was clipped by 2 bases and J by 3 bases, with 16 bases between them. CDR3 loop: CASSLTGWGIDTEAFF. The DNA for the CDR3 is TGTGCCAGCAGCTTAACAGGGTGGGGGATCGACACTGAAGCTTTCTTT.

The chain recombines TRBV5-1 with TRBJ1-1, with 12 bases aligning to TRBD1. Germline trimming cut 3 bases from V and 1 base from J; bases unmatched to any gene: 4. CDR3 size: 16 residues. The germline gives CDR1 SGHRS, CDR2 YFSETQ. The CDR3 DNA reads TGCGCCAGCAGCTCCGGGACAGGGGGCAGGAACACTGAAGCTTTCTTT. The encoded protein is CASSSGTGGRNTEAFF.

The chain couples TRBV5-5 to TRBJ2-7, with TRBD2 identical over 8 bases. The CDR3 has 15 residues. The J segment lost 1 base and the V segment lost 7 bases, leaving 10 bases of the junction unmatched. CDR1 and CDR2 from the germline V gene are SGHKS and YYEKEE (reference sequence). The CDR3 spells CASRSGPGGSYEQYF. The CDR3 nucleotides are TGTGCCAGCCGATCTGGACCGGGAGGGTCCTACGAGCAGTACTTC.

This clone has a handful of counts. The J gene is TRBJ2-7, the V gene TRBV18; possibly TRBD1 for D (6 bases). The CDR3 contains 13 residues. V dropped 5 bases and J dropped 2 bases, with 10 bases sitting between them. Germline V gene lookup returns CDR1 KGHSH and CDR2 LQKENI. The CDR3 spells CASSGGSAYEQYF. CDR3 sequence (DNA): TGTGCCAGCTCAGGGGGCTCCGCCTACGAGCAGTACTTC.

The chain employs TRBV28 and TRBJ1-1, with D possibly matching TRBD1 (5 bases). The germline CDR1 and CDR2 sequences are MDHEN and SYDVKM. V dropped 8 bases and J dropped 10 bases, with 11 bases sitting between them. There are 10 residues in the CDR3. CDR3 sequence: CASLGGGAFF. The DNA for the CDR3 is TGTGCCAGCTTGGGGGGGGGAGCTTTCTTT. Together with reference TRBV28 and TRBJ1-1, the CDR3 gives the full variable domain: DVKVTQSSRYLVKRTGEKVFLECVQDMDHENMFWYRQDPGLGLRLIYFSYDVKMKEKGDIPEGYSVSREKKERFSLILESASTNQTSMYLCASLGGGAFFGQGTRLTVV.

The rearrangement uses TRBV5-1 and TRBJ1-2; D is uncertain. The V end was cut by 1 base, the J end by 8 bases, with 15 bases between. The CDR3 runs 14 residues. The germline CDR1 and CDR2 sequences are SGHRS and YFSETQ. This chain's CDR3 is CASSLSAGRDGYTF. Written as DNA, the CDR3 is TGCGCCAGCAGCTTGTCAGCAGGCCGCGACGGCTACACCTTC.

In this sample, this clone turned up a few times. The gene calls are TRBV6-4 and TRBJ2-1, with D perhaps matching TRBD2 (6 bases). CDR3 size: 13 residues. From germline, CDR1 is MRHNA and CDR2 SNTAGT. Trimming stripped 4 bases from V and 9 bases from J, with 13 bases between. For the CDR3, the DNA is TGTGCCAGCAGTGGTATGGGGGGTTTTGAGCAGTTCTTC. Translated: CASSGMGGFEQFF.

The rearrangement links TRBV7-7 to TRBJ2-5; D remains unclear. Trimming removed 5 bases at V and 3 bases at J, with 13 bases between. The CDR3 consists of 14 residues. Germline loops: CDR1 SSHAT, CDR2 FNYEAQ (reference sequence). The CDR3 region is CASSVMSSKETQYF. CDR3 coding DNA: TGTGCCAGCAGCGTTATGAGTTCTAAAGAGACCCAGTACTTC.

This clone was observed once. Here the CDR3 reads CASSLGTGGNGELFF. Written as DNA, the CDR3 is TGTGCCAGCAGCTTGGGAACAGGGGGTAACGGGGAGCTGTTTTTT. This sequence joins TRBV5-5 and TRBJ2-2; 8 bases line up with TRBD1. The germline V gene has CDR1 SGHKS and CDR2 YYEKEE (reference sequence). CDR3 length: 15 amino acids. The V and J ends lost 0 bases and 7 bases, in that order; junction bases with no gene match: 5.

The gene calls are TRBV7-9 and TRBJ2-7; 7 bases line up with TRBD1. Germline CDR1 and CDR2: SEHNR and FQNEAQ (reference sequence). J lost 2 bases, V lost 5 bases, and 6 bases had no gene match. This CDR3 is built from 14 residues. The CDR3 region is CASSPGQHTYEQYF. The CDR3 nucleotides read TGTGCCAGCAGCCCGGGACAGCATACCTACGAGCAGTACTTC.

The chain has TRBV2 and TRBJ2-7; perhaps TRBD1 as D (5 bases). This CDR3 is 12 amino acids long. Germline V gene sequence: CDR1 SNHLY, CDR2 FYNNEI. V was shortened by 8 bases and J by 3 bases, with 11 bases between the two germline ends. CDR3 DNA: TGTGCCAGCCGAATAGACAGCTACGAGCAGTACTTC. Protein product: CASRIDSYEQYF.

This rearrangement joins TRBV11-2 to TRBJ2-5; D is unresolved. CDR3 length equals 12 residues. Germline V lookup: CDR1 SGHAT, CDR2 FQNNGV. The germline V and J ends were trimmed by 1 base and 4 bases, with 4 bases remaining between them. CDR3 region: CASSLVRETQYF. CDR3 DNA sequence: TGTGCCAGCAGCTTAGTTAGAGAGACCCAGTACTTC.

Turning to this clone: The sample has other DNA sequences that encode this CDR3 too. The chain is built from TRBV2 and TRBJ2-1, with 7 positions matching TRBD2. The V and J ends lost 5 bases and 4 bases, in that order; junction bases with no gene match: 8. The CDR3 is 15 amino acids. The V gene's germline CDR1 is SNHLY and CDR2 FYNNEI. The CDR3 loop is CASSLAEGGYNEQFF. The CDR3, as DNA: TGTGCCAGCAGTTTAGCGGAGGGAGGGTACAATGAGCAGTTCTTC.

This clone came up once. The chain links TRBV6-5 to TRBJ1-2; D is uncertain. This CDR3 spans 13 amino acids. Trimming took off 2 bases at V and 4 bases at J, with 8 bases between the two ends. Looked up from germline, CDR1 is MNHEY and CDR2 is SVGAGI. The CDR3 sequence: CASSYDTFYGYTF. The CDR3 region has the DNA TGTGCCAGCAGTTACGATACATTCTATGGCTACACCTTC.

The chain has TRBV7-2 and TRBJ2-1, with D perhaps matching TRBD2 (6 bases). This CDR3 contains 16 residues. Trimming took 1 base from V and 1 from J, leaving 11 bases between them. Germline values: CDR1 SGHTA, CDR2 FQGNSA. As DNA, the CDR3 is TGTGCCAGCAGCTTAGATGGAGGGAGTTCCTACAATGAGCAGTTCTTC. As protein: CASSLDGGSSYNEQFF.

This rearrangement joins TRBV11-2 to TRBJ1-2; the D gene is possibly TRBD1 (6 bases). CDR1 is SGHAT, CDR2 FQNNGV, per germline. CDR3 length: 13 amino acids. Trimming took 1 base from V and 3 from J, leaving 6 bases between them. The CDR3: CASSLAGDYGYTF. CDR3 nucleotide sequence: TGTGCCAGCAGCTTAGCAGGGGACTATGGCTACACCTTC.

The V call is TRBV4-1, the J call TRBJ2-1; 9 positions agree with TRBD2. The germline V gene encodes CDR1 MGHRA and CDR2 YSYEKL. V lost 1 base to trimming and J lost 5 bases; unmatched junction nucleotides: 9. This CDR3 has 17 residues. The CDR3 spells CASSQVGATSGDNEQFF. The CDR3 DNA reads TGCGCCAGCAGCCAAGTGGGGGCGACTAGCGGCGACAATGAGCAGTTCTTC.

The chain employs TRBV5-4 and TRBJ2-1; 11 bases align to TRBD2. Germline CDR1 is SGHNT and CDR2 is YYREEE (reference sequence). V lost 4 bases to trimming and J lost 5 bases; unmatched junction nucleotides: 8. The CDR3 extends over 16 amino acids. CDR3 protein: CASSGGGLADNNEQFF. DNA of the CDR3: TGTGCCAGCAGCGGAGGGGGACTAGCGGATAACAATGAGCAGTTCTTC. The full variable domain, rest sourced from reference TRBV5-4 and TRBJ2-1, is ETGVTQSPTHLIKTRGQQVTLRCSSQSGHNTVSWYQQALGQGPQFIFQYYREEENGRGNFPPRFSGLQFPNYSSELNVNALELDDSALYLCASSGGGLADNNEQFFGPGTRLTVL.

This sequence joins TRBV19 and TRBJ1-4; maybe TRBD1 (5 bases). The CDR3 runs to 14 residues. CDR1 is LNHDA and CDR2 is SQIVND in the germline V gene (reference sequence). The V and J ends lost 5 bases and 4 bases respectively, with 11 bases between them. The CDR3 DNA reads TGTGCCAGTAGTGCCCAGGGATTTAATGAAAAACTGTTTTTT. This translates into CASSAQGFNEKLFF.

This chain uses TRBV11-2 with TRBJ2-1; no clear D. The CDR3 consists of 11 residues. V dropped 5 bases and J dropped 6 bases, with 5 bases sitting between them. Germline CDR1 and CDR2: SGHAT and FQNNGV. The CDR3 reads CASSPSNEQFF. In nucleotides, the CDR3 is TGTGCCAGCAGCCCCTCCAATGAGCAGTTCTTC.

Here the CDR3 reads CASSPPMGQGAGEQFF. The CDR3 DNA follows: TGTGCCAGCTCACCACCGATGGGACAGGGGGCCGGTGAGCAGTTCTTC. This chain uses TRBV18 with TRBJ2-1, with 12 bases identical to TRBD1. V gave up 0 bases and J gave up 9 bases; unmatched junction bases: 6. Per germline, CDR1 KGHSH and CDR2 LQKENI. This CDR3 is 16 amino acids long.

This rearrangement joins TRBV5-4 to TRBJ2-3; the match to TRBD1 covers 11 bases. Germline-derived CDR1 and CDR2 are SGHNT and YYREEE (reference sequence). Trimming took 3 bases from V and 0 from J; bases not matched to a gene: 3. This CDR3 region has 16 residues. In DNA form, the CDR3 reads TGTGCCAGCAGCTCCGGACAGGGGGCTAGCACAGATACGCAGTATTTT. Translated, it gives CASSSGQGASTDTQYF.

V gene TRBV30 combines with J gene TRBJ1-1; D uncertain. Germline values: CDR1 GTSNPN, CDR2 SVGIG (reference sequence). There are 13 residues in the CDR3. The V gene lost 3 bases and the J gene lost 1 base, with 9 bases spanning the gap. Here the CDR3 DNA reads TGTGCCTGGAGGGAGGGTGGGAACACTGAAGCTTTCTTT. Amino acids: CAWREGGNTEAFF.